This TCR beta chain originates from a study of Ad26.COV2.S vaccination and SARS-CoV-2 variants. Study conclusions and caveats: People given the vaccine had a wider spike-specific TCR breadth than placebo recipients did. Across vaccine and placebo recipients, the breadth of non-spike TCRs was similar. Estimates derived from TCR breadth and depth analyses may have underestimated total T cell responses. Once vaccination had occurred, spike-specific CD8+ and CD4+ T cell responses reportedly showed substantial breadth.

A remark on this clone: As yet, its antigen is unknown.

Method: immunoSEQ multiplex PCR; TCRdb's copy keeps in-frame clones and lacks some. The sample has about 350,000 clones, 92% seen once. This CDR3 has 16 residues. Per the germline V gene, CDR1 is MRHNA and CDR2 is SNTAGT. V was pared by 2 bases and J by 0 bases, with 11 bases between. This clonotype originated in a human donor who had recovered from COVID-19. Sample: peripheral blood, taken after recovery from COVID-19. This sequence joins TRBV6-4 and TRBJ1-5; D perhaps matches TRBD1 (5 bases). The CDR3 is CASSDRRQYSNQPQHF. CDR3 coding DNA: TGTGCCAGCAGTGACCGACGACAGTATAGCAATCAGCCCCAGCATTTT.